This T cell receptor beta chain appears in the sequencing data of a study of beta chain features in type 1 diabetes. Turning to the study itself: All of the samples together had 107,917,701 sorted cells examined.

In the case of this clone: Its cognate antigen is unknown.

Study findings and constraints: A closer apparent resemblance between naive, central memory and Treg TCRB repertoires was seen in patients than in healthy donors.

Since all of the isolated RNA was reverse transcribed, expressed TCRB transcripts were what got sequenced. Profiled with immunoSEQ multiplex PCR; TCRdb holds only in-frame clones, not every one. The table has fewer than 150,000 clones, less than 8.5% seen once. The TCR comes from a woman under 40 in good health. Input material: central memory CD4+ T cells from blood.

This chain's CDR3 is CASRRGYRGSYEQYF. CDR3 DNA: TGTGCCAGCAGGAGGGGGTACAGGGGATCCTACGAGCAGTACTTC. V and J are TRBV2 and TRBJ2-7; 7 bases agree with TRBD1. Germline assignment: CDR1 SNHLY and CDR2 FYNNEI. CDR3 length: 15 amino acids. The V and J ends lost 6 bases and 1 base, in that order; junction bases with no gene match: 9.